Each of the 22 T cell receptor beta chains below was sequenced from the same sample in a study of shared clonotypes between healthy human individuals. Libraries were prepared by immunoSEQ multiplex PCR; TCRdb keeps only in-frame clonotypes and omits some of them. The top ten hold roughly 16% of the sample, which has about 87,000 clones, 40% to 55% seen once. Sample: PBMCs. The receptors were sampled from a middle-aged woman in good health. Some clones in this sample may be carry-over from other donors' samples.

This chain joins TRBV5-6 and TRBJ2-1; D may correspond to TRBD1 or TRBD2 (5 bases each). V lost 2 bases, J lost 2 bases, and 11 bases lay in between. The CDR3 extends over 15 amino acids. Looked up from germline, CDR1 is SGHDT and CDR2 is YYEEEE. The CDR3 sequence is CASSFRDPPYNEQFF. CDR3 nucleotides: TGTGCCAGCAGCTTCCGGGACCCACCCTACAATGAGCAGTTCTTC.

The sample holds many counts of this clone. This sequence joins TRBV10-3 and TRBJ2-7, with D possibly matching TRBD1 (5 bases). This CDR3 spans 15 amino acids. The germline CDR1 and CDR2 sequences are ENHRY and SYGVKD. The germline V and J ends were trimmed by 3 bases and 3 bases, with 15 bases remaining between them. CDR3 DNA: TGTGCCATCAGTGATACAGGTCTCGCCGTCTACGAGCAGTACTTC. Protein product: CAISDTGLAVYEQYF.

V and J are TRBV2 and TRBJ2-3; D is uncertain. From germline, CDR1 is SNHLY and CDR2 FYNNEI. The CDR3 has 12 residues. Trimming shortened V by 6 bases and J by 4 bases, and 8 bases separated the two germline ends. CDR3 amino acids: CASRTISDTQYF. DNA for the CDR3: TGTGCCAGCAGGACCATCTCAGATACGCAGTATTTT.

In its sample, this clone ranks as medium-sized (0.01 to 0.1%). V gene TRBV7-2 combines with J gene TRBJ2-1; no reliable D call. CDR1 SGHTA and CDR2 FQGNSA come from the germline V gene. Trimming removed 1 base at V and 2 bases at J, with 9 bases between. The CDR3 extends over 15 amino acids. The CDR3 sequence is CASSLVPEAYNEQFF. For the CDR3, the DNA is TGTGCCAGCAGCTTAGTTCCAGAGGCCTACAATGAGCAGTTCTTC.

The J gene is TRBJ2-1, the V gene TRBV9; D might be TRBD1 (6 bases). V shed 6 bases and J shed 0 bases, with 22 bases lying between them. The CDR3 runs 18 residues. Looked up from germline, CDR1 is SGDLS and CDR2 is YYNGEE. CDR3 loop: CASNKGVPRSSSYNEQFF. The CDR3 DNA reads as TGTGCCAGCAACAAGGGGGTTCCTCGGTCAAGCTCCTACAATGAGCAGTTCTTC.

The chain has TRBV25-1 and TRBJ2-1, with 9 nucleotides matching TRBD2. V lost 3 bases and J lost 7; bases outside the gene matches: 10. The CDR3 runs to 16 residues. The germline gives CDR1 MGHDK, CDR2 SYGVNS. CDR3 bases: TGTGCCAGCAGTGATTTGGGACTAGCAGCCAAGAATGAGCAGTTCTTC. Protein: CASSDLGLAAKNEQFF.

A note on this clone: This sample also contains other DNA sequences that code for the same CDR3. This chain connects TRBV13 to TRBJ1-3; no clear D gene. Trimming took 4 bases from V and 5 from J, leaving 18 bases between them. The CDR3 has 16 residues. Germline V lookup: CDR1 PRHDT, CDR2 FYEKMQ (reference sequence). The CDR3 DNA reads TGTGCCAGCAGCTGGTCCATGGACCGGAGTCGAAACACCATATATTTT. Translation: CASSWSMDRSRNTIYF.

V gene TRBV18 combines with J gene TRBJ1-1; D may be TRBD1 (6 bases). Germline assignment: CDR1 KGHSH and CDR2 LQKENI. V gave up 4 bases and J gave up 3 bases, with 12 bases separating them. CDR3 length: 14 amino acids. The chain's CDR3 is CASSRWTEDTEAFF. In nucleotides, the CDR3 is TGTGCCAGCTCACGTTGGACAGAAGACACTGAAGCTTTCTTT.

This clone was observed a few times. The chain links TRBV9 to TRBJ1-5; TRBD1 matches at 7 bases. The trim removed 3 bases at V and 5 bases at J, leaving 11 bases unmatched. This CDR3 has 16 amino acids. The germline CDR1 and CDR2 sequences are SGDLS and YYNGEE. The CDR3 spells CASSEGATAADQPQHF. CDR3 sequence (DNA): TGTGCCAGCAGCGAGGGGGCGACTGCAGCGGATCAGCCCCAGCATTTT.

V is TRBV18 and J is TRBJ2-5; D gene unclear. Germline loops: CDR1 KGHSH, CDR2 LQKENI. Trimming shortened V by 1 base and J by 11 bases, and 11 bases separated the two germline ends. This CDR3 spans 12 amino acids. CDR3 in amino acids: CASSPQQEEQYF. CDR3 in DNA: TGTGCCAGCTCACCACAGCAGGAAGAGCAGTACTTC. Full variable domain (outside the CDR3, taken from reference TRBV18 and TRBJ2-5): NAGVMQNPRHLVRRRGQEARLRCSPMKGHSHVYWYRQLPEEGLKFMVYLQKENIIDESGMPKERFSAEFPKEGPSILRIQQVVRGDSAAYFCASSPQQEEQYFGPGTRLLVL.

The rearrangement links TRBV9 to TRBJ2-5; D not certain. The ends were cut back, 4 bases at V and 7 bases at J, with 11 bases in the middle. The CDR3 extends over 12 amino acids. The V gene's germline CDR1 is SGDLS and CDR2 YYNGEE. This chain's CDR3 is CASSPTSGTQYF. The CDR3 bases are TGTGCCAGCAGCCCGACGTCTGGGACCCAGTACTTC.

This chain connects TRBV2 to TRBJ2-5, with 10 bases identical to TRBD1. CDR3 length equals 15 residues. Looked up from germline, CDR1 is SNHLY and CDR2 is FYNNEI. The ends lost 2 bases at V and 5 bases at J; junction bases unmatched: 5. CDR3 residues: CASSERDRGWETQYF. In nucleotides, the CDR3 is TGTGCCAGCAGTGAACGGGACAGGGGATGGGAGACCCAGTACTTC. Together with reference TRBV2 and TRBJ2-5, the CDR3 gives the full variable domain: EPEVTQTPSHQVTQMGQEVILRCVPISNHLYFYWYRQILGQKVEFLVSFYNNEISEKSEIFDDQFSVERPDGSNFTLKIRSTKLEDSAMYFCASSERDRGWETQYFGPGTRLLVL.

The rearrangement uses TRBV14 and TRBJ2-2, with D possibly being TRBD2 (6 bases). CDR3 length equals 17 residues. V was pared by 4 bases and J by 1 base, with 16 bases between. The V gene's germline CDR1 is SGHDN and CDR2 FVKESK. The CDR3 DNA sequence: TGTGCCAGCAGCCGCCGGGACTGCTTATTGAACACCGGGGAGCTGTTTTTT. Its translation: CASSRRDCLLNTGELFF.

This clone showed up just once. V gene TRBV27 combines with J gene TRBJ2-5; tentatively, D is TRBD1 or TRBD2 (5 bases each). The J call is in doubt because the DNA end fits TRBJ2-7 better. The V gene's germline CDR1 is MNHEY and CDR2 SMNVEV (reference sequence). This CDR3 is built from 16 residues. The CDR3 sequence is CASSLRVGTGTYEQYF. The DNA of the CDR3 is TGTGCCAGCAGTTTAAGGGTAGGGACGGGAACCTACGAGCAGTACTTC.

This clone was seen only once. At one end the junction does not follow the germline gene, possibly because of a read error. The V and J genes are TRBV5-6 and TRBJ1-1; 8 bases fit TRBD1. The CDR3 is 15 residues long. Germline CDR1 reads SGHDT; CDR2 reads YYEEEE. Written as DNA, the CDR3 is TGTGCCAGCAGAGAGACAGGGGACATGAACACTGAAGCCTTCTTT. Translated, it gives CASRETGDMNTEAFF.

The J gene is TRBJ1-1, the V gene TRBV30; D perhaps matches TRBD1 (5 bases). V lost 0 bases and J lost 5, with 10 bases in between. The CDR3 runs 13 residues. The germline V gene has CDR1 GTSNPN and CDR2 SVGIG (reference sequence). The CDR3 region is CAWSVRGGTEAFF. The DNA for the CDR3 is TGTGCCTGGAGTGTGAGGGGTGGAACTGAAGCTTTCTTT.

This clone was seen only a few times. The rearrangement uses TRBV29-1 and TRBJ1-5, with 8 bases matching TRBD1. The CDR3 is 13 residues long. The J segment lost 3 bases and the V segment lost 4 bases, leaving 2 bases of the junction unmatched. Germline loops: CDR1 SQVTM, CDR2 ANQGSEA. Here the CDR3 reads CSVGQGPNQPQHF. The DNA for the CDR3 is TGCAGCGTTGGACAGGGGCCCAATCAGCCCCAGCATTTT.

As concerns this clone: This may stem from a read error, because a much larger clone lies one nucleotide away. The chain is built from TRBV28 and TRBJ2-6; the D is unclear. The CDR3 is made up of 14 amino acids. Germline lookup yields CDR1 MDHEN and CDR2 SYDVKM. The chain's CDR3 is CAGSWSSGANVLTF. For the CDR3, the DNA is TGTGCCGGCAGTTGGTCCTCTGGGGCCAACGTCCTGACTTTC.

The rearrangement joins TRBV5-1 to TRBJ1-1, with D perhaps TRBD1 (6 bases). This CDR3 contains 13 residues. The V gene lost 7 bases and the J gene lost 2 bases, with 12 bases spanning the gap. Germline values: CDR1 SGHRS, CDR2 YFSETQ. The CDR3 region has the DNA TGCGCCAGCGGACGGGGACAAAACACTGAAGCTTTCTTT. Its protein product is CASGRGQNTEAFF.

On this clone: A far larger clone differs by one base, so this is likely a read error. In the same sample, other DNA sequences code for this CDR3. The chain recombines TRBV5-1 with TRBJ2-7; 13 bases are shared with TRBD2. CDR3 length equals 16 residues. Losses at the gene ends were 5 bases for V and 2 bases for J; bases not matched to a gene: 7. Germline values: CDR1 SGHRS, CDR2 YFSETQ. For the CDR3, the DNA is TGCGCCAGCAGTGGGGGACTAGCGGGAAGCGCCTACGAGCAGTACTTC. Translation gives CASSGGLAGSAYEQYF.

Many counts were recorded for this clone. The genes are TRBV7-8 and TRBJ2-1; 8 nucleotides line up with TRBD2. The length of the CDR3 is 15 residues. Germline V CDR1 and CDR2: SGHVS, FQNEAQ. V lost 7 bases, J lost 2 bases, and 7 bases stayed unmatched. CDR3 sequence: CASTGGPGAYNEQFF. The CDR3 nucleotides are TGTGCCAGCACGGGAGGGCCTGGCGCCTACAATGAGCAGTTCTTC.

The J gene is TRBJ2-7, the V gene TRBV28; a weak D match, TRBD2 (6 bases). CDR1 and CDR2 from the germline V gene are MDHEN and SYDVKM. Trimming removed 7 bases at V and 1 base at J, with 11 bases between. CDR3 length: 13 amino acids. The chain's CDR3 is CASTIAASYEQYF. The CDR3 DNA reads TGTGCCAGCACCATAGCGGCGTCCTACGAGCAGTACTTC.